The 19 T cell receptor beta chains below all came from one sample that was sequenced in a study of cytomegalovirus exposure and HLA in healthy donors. Vbeta (60) and Jbeta (13) primers were used in the PCR. Only in-frame clones appear in the TCRdb table, and some are missing; sequencing was by immunoSEQ multiplex PCR. The repertoire holds 110,000 to 150,000 clones, with approximately 80% as singletons. Sequencing was carried out using PBMCs. These receptor sequences come from a woman aged 40 to 49 in good health and CMV-seropositive.

The V gene is TRBV7-8, the J gene TRBJ1-2, with D perhaps TRBD1 (5 bases). Trimming took off 4 bases at V and 4 bases at J, with 10 bases between the two ends. Germline-derived CDR1 and CDR2 are SGHVS and FQNEAQ. CDR3 size: 13 residues. DNA for the CDR3: TGTGCCAGCAGCTCGACAGATAGCTATGGCTACACCTTC. Its translation: CASSSTDSYGYTF.

The chain joins TRBV9 to TRBJ1-3; 7 positions agree with TRBD1. This CDR3 spans 15 amino acids. J gave up 4 bases and V 3 bases, and 7 bases lay outside the gene matches. In germline, CDR1 is SGDLS, CDR2 YYNGEE. The CDR3 DNA reads as TGTGCCAGCAGCGCCAGACAGGGACTCGGAAACACCATATATTTT. Protein product: CASSARQGLGNTIYF.

This rearrangement joins TRBV5-4 to TRBJ2-7; 9 positions agree with TRBD1. The ends lost 2 bases at V and 6 bases at J; junction bases unmatched: 15. CDR1 is SGHNT and CDR2 is YYREEE in the germline V gene (reference sequence). The CDR3 sequence is 17 residues long. The CDR3, as DNA: TGTGCCAGCAGCTTAAAAACAGGGGGCTTTTCCCTACTCGAGCAGTACTTC. It codes for CASSLKTGGFSLLEQYF.

The rearrangement uses TRBV4-2 and TRBJ2-2; D is perhaps TRBD2 (6 bases). This CDR3 has 17 amino acids. V lost 0 bases and J lost 5, with 16 bases in between. The germline gives CDR1 LGHNA, CDR2 YNFKEQ. This chain's CDR3 is CASSQDGAGSGTGELFF. CDR3 coding DNA: TGTGCCAGCAGCCAAGATGGGGCGGGGTCGGGGACCGGGGAGCTGTTTTTT.

This chain links TRBV2 with TRBJ1-4, with no clear D. The CDR3 loop spans 15 amino acids. V was pared by 3 bases and J by 4 bases, with 12 bases between. Germline values: CDR1 SNHLY, CDR2 FYNNEI. CDR3 region: CASSEFPRNNEKLFF. In DNA form, the CDR3 reads TGTGCCAGCAGTGAGTTCCCCCGTAATAATGAAAAACTGTTTTTT.

The rearrangement links TRBV19 to TRBJ1-5, with D perhaps matching TRBD1 (6 bases). Trimming left V 2 bases short and J 7 bases short, with 15 bases between. Per germline, CDR1 LNHDA and CDR2 SQIVND (reference sequence). CDR3 size: 15 residues. CDR3: CASSITGWGVQPQHF. CDR3 DNA: TGTGCCAGTAGTATAACAGGGTGGGGAGTGCAGCCCCAGCATTTT.

This chain uses TRBV11-2 with TRBJ2-1; tentative D call: TRBD2 (6 bases). Germline CDR1 and CDR2: SGHAT and FQNNGV. V lost 0 bases to trimming and J lost 6 bases, with 12 bases between them. The CDR3 is 15 residues long. The CDR3 DNA sequence: TGTGCCAGCAGCTTAGAACCCGGAGGGTTCAATGAGCAGTTCTTC. Translation: CASSLEPGGFNEQFF.

The rearrangement uses TRBV5-6 and TRBJ2-3, with 9 positions matching TRBD2. Germline V CDR1 and CDR2: SGHDT, YYEEEE. The ends lost 0 bases at V and 1 base at J; junction bases unmatched: 0. The CDR3 consists of 15 residues. The CDR3 sequence: CASSLASGGTDTQYF. DNA for the CDR3: TGTGCCAGCAGCTTGGCTAGCGGGGGCACAGATACGCAGTATTTT.

With regard to this clone: This sample includes further DNA sequences coding for the same CDR3. This chain links TRBV15 with TRBJ2-5; D uncertain. Germline values: CDR1 LNHNV, CDR2 YYDKDF (reference sequence). The V and J ends lost 0 bases and 4 bases respectively, with 6 bases between them. CDR3 size: 13 residues. CDR3: CATSRDPRETQYF. CDR3 in DNA: TGTGCCACCAGCAGAGATCCGAGAGAGACCCAGTACTTC. The full variable domain, completed using reference TRBV15 and TRBJ2-5, is DAMVIQNPRYQVTQFGKPVTLSCSQTLNHNVMYWYQQKSSQAPKLLFHYYDKDFNNEADTPDNFQSRRPNTSFCFLDIRSPGLGDTAMYLCATSRDPRETQYFGPGTRLLVL.

J is TRBJ1-2 and V is TRBV19; 7 positions match TRBD1. Germline CDR1 reads LNHDA; CDR2 reads SQIVND (reference sequence). The V segment lost 5 bases and the J segment 2 bases; nucleotides outside the gene matches: 2. This CDR3 region has 13 residues. The CDR3 sequence: CASSATGNYGYTF. CDR3 DNA sequence: TGTGCCAGTAGTGCGACAGGGAACTATGGCTACACCTTC.

The V gene is TRBV18, the J gene TRBJ1-3, with TRBD1 matching 7 bases. CDR1 is KGHSH, CDR2 LQKENI, per germline. V trimming: 6 bases; J trimming: 4 bases; junction bases outside the gene matches: 15. This CDR3 is built from 17 residues. The chain's CDR3 is CASSQTGTAFMGNTIYF. The DNA for the CDR3 is TGTGCCAGCTCGCAGACAGGGACAGCATTCATGGGAAACACCATATATTTT.

The chain employs TRBV11-2 and TRBJ2-7, with D tentatively TRBD1 (5 bases). V lost 5 bases to trimming and J lost 3 bases, with 20 bases between them. The V gene's germline CDR1 is SGHAT and CDR2 FQNNGV. The CDR3 consists of 16 residues. The CDR3 protein is CASSKSQTTASYEQYF. The CDR3 DNA reads as TGTGCCAGCAGCAAATCGCAGACGACAGCCAGCTACGAGCAGTACTTC.

The gene calls are TRBV5-1 and TRBJ2-5; 12 bases are a match to TRBD1. The J call may be mistaken, given a closer DNA end match to TRBJ2-7. Germline CDR1 and CDR2: SGHRS and YFSETQ. CDR3 length: 16 amino acids. This CDR3 is CASSLDGTGGRDEQYF. The CDR3 DNA reads as TGCGCCAGCAGCTTGGATGGGACAGGGGGCAGGGACGAGCAGTACTTC.

The rearrangement links TRBV9 to TRBJ2-1; TRBD2 matches at 9 bases. With 0 bases clipped from V and 3 bases from J, the junction kept 13 bases outside the gene matches. The CDR3 spans 19 residues. Germline CDR1 SGDLS, CDR2 YYNGEE. CDR3 DNA: TGTGCCAGCAGCGTAGGTCCCGCGGGGGCGGGAGGGCTCTACAATGAGCAGTTCTTC. It codes for CASSVGPAGAGGLYNEQFF. Looking up the rest from reference TRBV9 and TRBJ2-1 gives the full variable domain: DSGVTQTPKHLITATGQRVTLRCSPRSGDLSVYWYQQSLDQGLQFLIQYYNGEERAKGNILERFSAQQFPDLHSELNLSSLELGDSALYFCASSVGPAGAGGLYNEQFFGPGTRLTVL.

The J gene is TRBJ1-5, the V gene TRBV6-5; the D is unclear. Germline loops: CDR1 MNHEY, CDR2 SVGAGI. Trimming took off 5 bases at V and 8 bases at J, with 10 bases between the two ends. CDR3 length: 12 residues. This chain's CDR3 is CASSAGWEPQHF. The CDR3 DNA reads TGTGCCAGCAGTGCGGGTTGGGAGCCCCAGCATTTT.

The genes are TRBV27 and TRBJ2-7; a possible D gene is TRBD1 (5 bases). Trimming shortened V by 5 bases and J by 3 bases, and 14 bases separated the two germline ends. CDR3 length: 14 residues. Germline V gene sequence: CDR1 MNHEY, CDR2 SMNVEV (reference sequence). CDR3 sequence (DNA): TGTGCCAGCAGTACTTCCTATGACAGCTACGAGCAGTACTTC. It encodes CASSTSYDSYEQYF.

The chain is built from TRBV10-3 and TRBJ2-5, with 7 bases lining up with TRBD2. The V and J ends lost 8 bases and 5 bases, in that order; junction bases with no gene match: 5. The CDR3 has 12 residues. CDR1 is ENHRY, CDR2 SYGVKD, per germline. This CDR3 is CAIAGEGETQYF. The DNA for the CDR3 is TGTGCCATCGCGGGAGAGGGGGAGACCCAGTACTTC.

The chain links TRBV28 to TRBJ2-7; 12 bases are shared with TRBD1. The germline V gene has CDR1 MDHEN and CDR2 SYDVKM. The CDR3 is made up of 15 amino acids. V lost 7 bases to trimming and J lost 5 bases; unmatched junction nucleotides: 9. CDR3 in amino acids: CASTNPGQGANEQYF. Here the CDR3 DNA reads TGTGCCAGCACCAACCCGGGACAGGGGGCCAACGAGCAGTACTTC.

The chain has TRBV7-8 and TRBJ2-1; D uncertain. Trimming stripped 1 base from V and 4 bases from J, with 11 bases between. The CDR3 loop spans 15 amino acids. Germline V CDR1 and CDR2: SGHVS, FQNEAQ. CDR3 sequence: CASSLGSTPYNEQFF. The CDR3 DNA reads as TGTGCCAGCAGCTTAGGTAGCACGCCGTACAATGAGCAGTTCTTC.